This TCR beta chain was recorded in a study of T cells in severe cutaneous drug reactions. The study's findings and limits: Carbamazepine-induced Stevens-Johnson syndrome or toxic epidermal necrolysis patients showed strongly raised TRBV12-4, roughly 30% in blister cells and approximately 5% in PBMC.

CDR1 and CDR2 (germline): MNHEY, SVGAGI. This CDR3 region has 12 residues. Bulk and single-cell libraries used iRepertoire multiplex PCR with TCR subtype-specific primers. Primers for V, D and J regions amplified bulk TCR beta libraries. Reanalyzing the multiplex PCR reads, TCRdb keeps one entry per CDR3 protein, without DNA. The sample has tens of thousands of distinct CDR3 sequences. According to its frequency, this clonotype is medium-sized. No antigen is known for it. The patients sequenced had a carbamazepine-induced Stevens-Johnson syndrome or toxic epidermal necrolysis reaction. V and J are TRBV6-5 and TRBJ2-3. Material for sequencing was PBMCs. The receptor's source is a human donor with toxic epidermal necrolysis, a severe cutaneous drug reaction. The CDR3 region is CASRNSGDTQYF.